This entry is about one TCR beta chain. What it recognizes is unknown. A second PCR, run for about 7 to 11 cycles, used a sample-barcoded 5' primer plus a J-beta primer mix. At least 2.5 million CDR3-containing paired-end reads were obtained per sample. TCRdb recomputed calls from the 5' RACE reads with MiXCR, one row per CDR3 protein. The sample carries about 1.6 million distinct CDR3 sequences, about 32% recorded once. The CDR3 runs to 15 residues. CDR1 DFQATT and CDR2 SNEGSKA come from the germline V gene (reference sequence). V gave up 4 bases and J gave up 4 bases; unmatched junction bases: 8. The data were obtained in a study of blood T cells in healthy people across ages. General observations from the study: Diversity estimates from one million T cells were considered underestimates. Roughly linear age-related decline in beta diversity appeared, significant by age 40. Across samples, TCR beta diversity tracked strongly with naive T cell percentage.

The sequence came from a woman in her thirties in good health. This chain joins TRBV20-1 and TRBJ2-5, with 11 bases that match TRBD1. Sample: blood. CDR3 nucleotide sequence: TGCAGTGCTACCCCCGGGACAGGGGGTGTAGAGACCCAGTACTTC. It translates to CSATPGTGGVETQYF.